The following is a T cell receptor (beta chain) sequence with its context. As yet, its antigen is unknown. Germline V gene sequence: CDR1 DFQATT, CDR2 SNEGSKA (reference sequence). J gave up 6 bases and V 4 bases, and 9 bases lay outside the gene matches. CDR3 length: 14 residues. This entry belongs to a study of Graves' ophthalmopathy and Graves' hyperthyroidism. Broader study findings: Blood also harbored most expanded thyroid clonotypes above 0.001 frequency.

Other autoimmune diseases, uncontrolled infections, pregnancy and lactation each led to patient exclusion. As the template, RNA transcripts were used to amplify TCR beta CDR3 regions. RT-PCR in the first round used HTBI primers; a second-round multiplex PCR followed. TCRdb analysed the multiplex PCR reads with MiXCR anew, one entry per CDR3 protein. The table records 650,000 to 900,000 distinct CDR3 sequences, 40% of them present only once. The J gene is TRBJ2-7, the V gene TRBV20-1; TRBD1 agrees at 10 bases. This clonotype originated in an adult man with Graves' ophthalmopathy. The specimen sequenced was peripheral blood. The DNA of the CDR3 is TGCAGTGCTACCCTACCGACAGGGGGCGGCGAGCAGTACTTC. It specifies CSATLPTGGGEQYF.